Below, one TCR beta chain is given with its context. Its cognate antigen is unknown. Amplification used 60 Vbeta primers and 13 Jbeta primers. The protocol was immunoSEQ multiplex PCR, while the TCRdb copy is restricted to in-frame clones and leaves out a portion. The profile shows roughly 120,000 clones, around 77% of them singletons. This CDR3 has 15 amino acids. V was pared by 0 bases and J by 4 bases, with 11 bases between. CDR1 is SGDLS, CDR2 YYNGEE, per germline. The data are from a study of cytomegalovirus exposure and HLA in healthy donors. Whole-study results and caveats: Immune exposure was documented only through CMV serostatus. A later analysis showed that HLA-associated TCR beta chains had undergone more clonal expansion than equally common others.

The chain carries TRBV9 and TRBJ2-1; D possibly corresponds to TRBD2 (5 bases). The sequenced sample consisted of PBMCs. The TCR originated in a human donor in good health. CDR3 residues: CASSVGASGYNEQFF. DNA of the CDR3: TGTGCCAGCAGCGTAGGGGCCTCGGGGTACAATGAGCAGTTCTTC.